This TCR beta chain was identified in a study of T-cell memory formation after mild COVID-19. Only a few counts were recorded for this clonotype. Using its own MiXCR run on the 5' RACE reads, TCRdb lists one record per CDR3 protein. The sample includes 470,000 or so distinct CDR3 sequences, over 15% of them seen just once. The CDR3 has 14 residues. Germline lookup yields CDR1 MNHEY and CDR2 SMNVEV (reference sequence). V lost 2 bases to trimming and J lost 7 bases, with 12 bases between them. This chain connects TRBV27 to TRBJ1-5; a possible D gene is TRBD1 (6 bases). The TCR comes from an adult woman who had mild COVID-19 (a few samples of this study predate the infection). Cell type and time point are not known. The sequenced material came from PBMCs or a T cell subset sorted from them (not recorded which). The CDR3 protein is CASSLLGAGQPQHF. The DNA of the CDR3 is TGTGCCAGCAGTTTACTGGGGGCTGGGCAGCCCCAGCATTTT.